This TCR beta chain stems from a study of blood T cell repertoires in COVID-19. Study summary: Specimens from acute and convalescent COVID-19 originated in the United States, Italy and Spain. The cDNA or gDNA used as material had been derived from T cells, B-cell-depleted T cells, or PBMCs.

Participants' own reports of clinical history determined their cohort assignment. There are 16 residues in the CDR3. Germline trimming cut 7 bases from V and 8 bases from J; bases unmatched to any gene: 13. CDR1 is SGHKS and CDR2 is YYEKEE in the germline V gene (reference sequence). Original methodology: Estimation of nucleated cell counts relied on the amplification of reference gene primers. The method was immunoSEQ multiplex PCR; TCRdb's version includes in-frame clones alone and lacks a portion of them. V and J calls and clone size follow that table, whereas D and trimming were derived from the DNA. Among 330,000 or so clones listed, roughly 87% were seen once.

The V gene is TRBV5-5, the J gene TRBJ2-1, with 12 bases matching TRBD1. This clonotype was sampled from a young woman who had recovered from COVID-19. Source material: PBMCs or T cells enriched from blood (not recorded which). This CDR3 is CASAGMGQGAVDEQFF. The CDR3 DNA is TGTGCCAGCGCTGGGATGGGACAGGGGGCGGTCGATGAGCAGTTCTTC.